The sequence of this TCR beta chain was determined in a study of T cell changes during pregnancy in multiple sclerosis (dated by TCRdb to about 2019). About the investigation overall: Changes in the T cell repertoire over the course of pregnancy were examined in this study in women with multiple sclerosis.

With regard to this clone: It has no known antigen specificity. Base qualities are not at hand, and no much larger clone is one base apart.

V lost 2 bases and J lost 8 bases, and the count of bases not matched to a germline gene is 7. CDR1 SGHNT and CDR2 YYREEE are derived from the germline V gene (reference sequence). The CDR3 runs 14 residues from the cysteine to the phenylalanine. The entry retains the CDR3 DNA only, 42 bases that are in frame from base 1. Receptors were amplified or captured by the immunoSEQ multiplex PCR assay. Sourced from immuneACCESS, this table was stored by TCRdb with only in-frame sequences that have V and J called. A share of the clones is absent; for the studies checked, an unresolved V gene accounts for under half, and the remainder has no known explanation. This sample is represented by 36,000 or so clones; about 89% of them were singletons. The ten most abundant clones make up approximately 10% of the sample.

This clonotype was obtained from a female donor with multiple sclerosis, enrolled in a pregnancy study. The sequence links TRBV5-4 to TRBJ1-1; 9 central bases correspond to TRBD1. The sequences come from CD8+ T cells from peripheral blood mononuclear cells, collected in the third trimester of pregnancy. This receptor carries the CDR3 CASSFTGQGPEAFF. DNA sequence: TGTGCCAGCAGCTTTACAGGACAGGGGCCAGAAGCTTTCTTT.